The rows below give T cell receptor beta chains drawn from one sample of a study of shared clonotypes between healthy human individuals. TCRdb keeps only in-frame clones here, not all; method: immunoSEQ multiplex PCR. The sample has 1,100,000 or so clones, 70% to 80% seen once. What was sequenced was memory CD4+ T cells from PBMCs. Every receptor here comes from a man aged 18 to 30 in good health. Some clones in this sample may be carry-over from other donors' samples. Both conserved end residues are part of each CDR3. The order of the fields is CDR3 DNA, CDR3 protein, V gene, J gene, D gene, CDR3 length, clone size. A D gene is named only where the DNA matches it firmly. Not all rows give a size; the values are once, few, many and, for expanded clones, a class.

cdr3_nt: TGTGCGACCTCGGCTTCCGGGACAGGGAGTTTCGAGCAGTACTTC
cdr3_aa: CATSASGTGSFEQYF
v_call: TRBV15
j_call: TRBJ2-7
d_call: TRBD1
cdr3_length: 15
clone_size: -

cdr3_nt: TGTGCCAGCAGCGGACCGGGACAGGCATACGAGCAGTACTTC
cdr3_aa: CASSGPGQAYEQYF
v_call: TRBV9
j_call: TRBJ2-7
d_call: TRBD1
cdr3_length: 14
clone_size: -

cdr3_nt: TGTGCCAGCAGCAACGGACAACGAAGATCCTACGAGCAGTACTTC
cdr3_aa: CASSNGQRRSYEQYF
v_call: TRBV7-9
j_call: TRBJ2-7
d_call: -
cdr3_length: 15
clone_size: -

cdr3_nt: TGCGCCAGCAGCCCCCAGCCTGGAAACACCATATATTTT
cdr3_aa: CASSPQPGNTIYF
v_call: TRBV4-1
j_call: TRBJ1-3
d_call: -
cdr3_length: 13
clone_size: few

cdr3_nt: TGCGCCAGCAGCTTGGAACCGGTCAATGAGCAGTTCTTC
cdr3_aa: CASSLEPVNEQFF
v_call: TRBV5-1
j_call: TRBJ2-1
d_call: -
cdr3_length: 13
clone_size: many

cdr3_nt: TGTGCCAGCAGGGAGAGGAGAAACGATAAAGATACGCAGTATTTT
cdr3_aa: CASRERRNDKDTQYF
v_call: TRBV4-2
j_call: TRBJ2-3
d_call: -
cdr3_length: 15
clone_size: -

cdr3_nt: TGTGCCAGCAGCTTTGGGGACACTAATGAAAAACTGTTTTTT
cdr3_aa: CASSFGDTNEKLFF
v_call: TRBV7-2
j_call: TRBJ1-4
d_call: -
cdr3_length: 14
clone_size: -

cdr3_nt: TGTGCCAGCACCCTATTAAGACGAAAAGACAGGCGAGGGGAGACCCAGTACTTC
cdr3_aa: CASTLLRRKDRRGETQYF
v_call: TRBV28
j_call: TRBJ2-5
d_call: -
cdr3_length: 18
clone_size: few

cdr3_nt: TGTGCCAGCAGTTTCATGAATACGCAGTATTTT
cdr3_aa: CASSFMNTQYF
v_call: TRBV28
j_call: TRBJ2-3
d_call: -
cdr3_length: 11
clone_size: -

cdr3_nt: TGCGCCAGCAAGCCAGGCGCGATGGGACAGCCCCAGCATTTT
cdr3_aa: CASKPGAMGQPQHF
v_call: TRBV5-1
j_call: TRBJ1-5
d_call: -
cdr3_length: 14
clone_size: -

cdr3_nt: TGCGCCAGCAGCTCCGGTAGCGGGAGCTCCTACAATGAGCAGTTCTTC
cdr3_aa: CASSSGSGSSYNEQFF
v_call: TRBV5-1
j_call: TRBJ2-1
d_call: TRBD2
cdr3_length: 16
clone_size: -

cdr3_nt: TGTGCCAGTAGTATAGACGGGGGAACCGGGGAGCTGTTTTTT
cdr3_aa: CASSIDGGTGELFF
v_call: TRBV19
j_call: TRBJ2-2
d_call: -
cdr3_length: 14
clone_size: once

cdr3_nt: TGTGCCAGCAGCCTCGGACAGAACACAGATACGCAGTATTTT
cdr3_aa: CASSLGQNTDTQYF
v_call: TRBV5-8
j_call: TRBJ2-3
d_call: -
cdr3_length: 14
clone_size: -

cdr3_nt: TGTGCCAGCAGCGACCCTGTCCACGAGCAGTACTTC
cdr3_aa: CASSDPVHEQYF
v_call: TRBV9
j_call: TRBJ2-7
d_call: -
cdr3_length: 12
clone_size: -

cdr3_nt: TGTGCCACTGTAGCGGGAGGGGGTAGCGATGAGCAGTTCTTC
cdr3_aa: CATVAGGGSDEQFF
v_call: TRBV10-3
j_call: TRBJ2-1
d_call: TRBD2
cdr3_length: 14
clone_size: -

cdr3_nt: TGCAGCGTTGGGAAGAGTGGTGCCGCAGAGACCCAGTACTTC
cdr3_aa: CSVGKSGAAETQYF
v_call: TRBV29-1
j_call: TRBJ2-5
d_call: -
cdr3_length: 14
clone_size: -

cdr3_nt: TGTGCCAGTAGACGGGACCTACGGGCGGTGAATGAAAAACTGTTTTTT
cdr3_aa: CASRRDLRAVNEKLFF
v_call: TRBV19
j_call: TRBJ1-4
d_call: -
cdr3_length: 16
clone_size: -

cdr3_nt: TGTGCCAGCAGACCCACAGGGGGAGACGGCTACACCTTC
cdr3_aa: CASRPTGGDGYTF
v_call: TRBV11-2
j_call: TRBJ1-2
d_call: TRBD1
cdr3_length: 13
clone_size: -

cdr3_nt: TGTGCCAGCAGGCGAGACAGGAACACTGAAGCTTTCTTT
cdr3_aa: CASRRDRNTEAFF
v_call: TRBV6-5
j_call: TRBJ1-1
d_call: -
cdr3_length: 13
clone_size: -

cdr3_nt: TGTGCCAGCAGGCTACAGGGGTACGAGCAGTACTTC
cdr3_aa: CASRLQGYEQYF
v_call: TRBV28
j_call: TRBJ2-7
d_call: TRBD1
cdr3_length: 12
clone_size: -

cdr3_nt: TGTGCCAGCAGTTTATCCGGCAGGGGAAGCTATGGCTACACCTTC
cdr3_aa: CASSLSGRGSYGYTF
v_call: TRBV28
j_call: TRBJ1-2
d_call: -
cdr3_length: 15
clone_size: -

cdr3_nt: TGTGCCAGCAGCCAAGATTTGGGGGACGAGCAGTACTTC
cdr3_aa: CASSQDLGDEQYF
v_call: TRBV4-2
j_call: TRBJ2-7
d_call: -
cdr3_length: 13
clone_size: -

cdr3_nt: TGTGCCAGCAGCCCTCGCCGGGAGCGGGGGAAGACCCAGTACTTC
cdr3_aa: CASSPRRERGKTQYF
v_call: TRBV5-6
j_call: TRBJ2-5
d_call: TRBD2
cdr3_length: 15
clone_size: -

cdr3_nt: TGTGCCAGCAGCCAATGGGACAGGGGTCTAGCTTTCTTT
cdr3_aa: CASSQWDRGLAFF
v_call: TRBV14
j_call: TRBJ1-1
d_call: TRBD1
cdr3_length: 13
clone_size: -

cdr3_nt: TGTGCCAGCAGTTGGGGACGGCAGAACAATCAGCCCCAGCATTTT
cdr3_aa: CASSWGRQNNQPQHF
v_call: TRBV28
j_call: TRBJ1-5
d_call: -
cdr3_length: 15
clone_size: -

cdr3_nt: TGTGCCAGCAGCCAATGGGCTATTAGCGGGGGTTCCTCCTACGAGCAGTACTTC
cdr3_aa: CASSQWAISGGSSYEQYF
v_call: TRBV4-2
j_call: TRBJ2-7
d_call: TRBD2
cdr3_length: 18
clone_size: -

cdr3_nt: TGCGCCAGCAGTCAATCGCGGGGGCGGGAAAAACTGTTTTTT
cdr3_aa: CASSQSRGREKLFF
v_call: TRBV23-1
j_call: TRBJ1-4
d_call: -
cdr3_length: 14
clone_size: -

cdr3_nt: TGCAGTGCTAGCCTCAATCAGCCCCAGCATTTT
cdr3_aa: CSASLNQPQHF
v_call: TRBV20-1
j_call: TRBJ1-5
d_call: -
cdr3_length: 11
clone_size: -

cdr3_nt: TGTGCCAGCAGCGCGAGGGCAGGCTCTGTGAACACTGAAGCTTTCTTT
cdr3_aa: CASSARAGSVNTEAFF
v_call: TRBV5-4
j_call: TRBJ1-1
d_call: -
cdr3_length: 16
clone_size: -

cdr3_nt: TGTGCCATTTCCTCCGGGGGCAATGAAAAACTGTTTTTT
cdr3_aa: CAISSGGNEKLFF
v_call: TRBV10-3
j_call: TRBJ1-4
d_call: -
cdr3_length: 13
clone_size: -

cdr3_nt: TGTGCCAGCAGTTGGACTCTCTACAATGAGCAGTTCTTC
cdr3_aa: CASSWTLYNEQFF
v_call: TRBV6-6
j_call: TRBJ2-1
d_call: -
cdr3_length: 13
clone_size: few

cdr3_nt: TGTGCCAGCAGCCGCGACGGGACGAAGCCCCAGCATTTT
cdr3_aa: CASSRDGTKPQHF
v_call: TRBV6-1
j_call: TRBJ1-5
d_call: -
cdr3_length: 13
clone_size: -

cdr3_nt: TGTGCCTGGAGCCTGCGGTCCTACGAGCAGTACTTC
cdr3_aa: CAWSLRSYEQYF
v_call: TRBV30
j_call: TRBJ2-7
d_call: -
cdr3_length: 12
clone_size: -

cdr3_nt: TGCAGCGTTGAAGGTAGGCTAGCGGGAATTGATGAGCAGTTCTTC
cdr3_aa: CSVEGRLAGIDEQFF
v_call: TRBV29-1
j_call: TRBJ2-1
d_call: TRBD2
cdr3_length: 15
clone_size: -

cdr3_nt: TGTGCCAGCAGTTGGGTGTTGAGCTCCTACGAGCAGTACTTC
cdr3_aa: CASSWVLSSYEQYF
v_call: TRBV28
j_call: TRBJ2-7
d_call: -
cdr3_length: 14
clone_size: many

cdr3_nt: TGTGCCATCAGAGAGAACCGGGACAATCAACGTTTT
cdr3_aa: CAIRENRDNQRF
v_call: TRBV10-3
j_call: TRBJ1-3
d_call: -
cdr3_length: 12
clone_size: -

cdr3_nt: TGTGCCAGCTCACCACCGTCGGTACAGGCCAATCAGCCCCAGCATTTT
cdr3_aa: CASSPPSVQANQPQHF
v_call: TRBV18
j_call: TRBJ1-5
d_call: -
cdr3_length: 16
clone_size: few

cdr3_nt: TGTGTCAGCAGCAACAGGGTGTCTGGGGCCAACGTCCTGACTTTC
cdr3_aa: CVSSNRVSGANVLTF
v_call: TRBV5-4
j_call: TRBJ2-6
d_call: -
cdr3_length: 15
clone_size: -

cdr3_nt: TGTGCCAGCAGGGAAAGACAGAGCAACTCTGGAAACACCATATATTTT
cdr3_aa: CASRERQSNSGNTIYF
v_call: TRBV6-1
j_call: TRBJ1-3
d_call: -
cdr3_length: 16
clone_size: -

cdr3_nt: TGTGCCAGCACGCGAGGGGCGAACACCGGGGAGCTGTTTTTT
cdr3_aa: CASTRGANTGELFF
v_call: TRBV6-6
j_call: TRBJ2-2
d_call: -
cdr3_length: 14
clone_size: -

cdr3_nt: TGTGCCAGCAGCCCCGCGGGGGTCCCCTACGAGCAGTACTTC
cdr3_aa: CASSPAGVPYEQYF
v_call: TRBV14
j_call: TRBJ2-7
d_call: TRBD2
cdr3_length: 14
clone_size: -

cdr3_nt: TGTGCCAGCAGCGTAGCTCCCGGGGCCCCCTATGGCTACACCTTC
cdr3_aa: CASSVAPGAPYGYTF
v_call: TRBV9
j_call: TRBJ1-2
d_call: -
cdr3_length: 15
clone_size: -

cdr3_nt: TGTGCCAGCAGCTTAGGCAGCGGGAGAGCCGGGGAGCTGTTTTTT
cdr3_aa: CASSLGSGRAGELFF
v_call: TRBV11-3
j_call: TRBJ2-2
d_call: TRBD2
cdr3_length: 15
clone_size: -

cdr3_nt: TGTGCCAGTAGTGACGGGACAGGGAAATATAGCAATCAGCCCCAGCATTTT
cdr3_aa: CASSDGTGKYSNQPQHF
v_call: TRBV28
j_call: TRBJ1-5
d_call: TRBD1
cdr3_length: 17
clone_size: -

cdr3_nt: TGTGCCAGCAGCCCACAGGGGAGCAATCAGCCCCAGCATTTT
cdr3_aa: CASSPQGSNQPQHF
v_call: TRBV6-6
j_call: TRBJ1-5
d_call: TRBD1
cdr3_length: 14
clone_size: -

cdr3_nt: TGTGCCATCAGTGACTCTAACAGGGGGCTCAACTATGGCTACACCTTC
cdr3_aa: CAISDSNRGLNYGYTF
v_call: TRBV10-3
j_call: TRBJ1-2
d_call: TRBD1
cdr3_length: 16
clone_size: once

cdr3_nt: TGTGCCAGCAGCTTCCGGCAGGGTATCGTTGAAGCTTTCTTT
cdr3_aa: CASSFRQGIVEAFF
v_call: TRBV7-3
j_call: TRBJ1-1
d_call: -
cdr3_length: 14
clone_size: -

cdr3_nt: TGTGCCAGCAGCCCAACGGCAGGATTTATTGGAAACACCATATATTTT
cdr3_aa: CASSPTAGFIGNTIYF
v_call: TRBV11-2
j_call: TRBJ1-3
d_call: -
cdr3_length: 16
clone_size: -

cdr3_nt: TGCGCCAGCAGGAGGGGGTCTGGGGCCAACGTCCTGACTTTC
cdr3_aa: CASRRGSGANVLTF
v_call: TRBV5-1
j_call: TRBJ2-6
d_call: -
cdr3_length: 14
clone_size: -

cdr3_nt: TGTGCCAGCAGTTTACAGGGTACCTATGGCTACACCTTC
cdr3_aa: CASSLQGTYGYTF
v_call: TRBV6-6
j_call: TRBJ1-2
d_call: -
cdr3_length: 13
clone_size: -

cdr3_nt: TGCAGTGCCATCTCAGTAGAGCAGTTCTTC
cdr3_aa: CSAISVEQFF
v_call: TRBV20-1
j_call: TRBJ2-1
d_call: -
cdr3_length: 10
clone_size: few

cdr3_nt: TGCGCCAGCAGGCCCGGGACAGAGATAAACACTGAAGCTTTCTTT
cdr3_aa: CASRPGTEINTEAFF
v_call: TRBV10-2
j_call: TRBJ1-1
d_call: TRBD1
cdr3_length: 15
clone_size: once

cdr3_nt: TGCGCCAGCAGCTCCCTCCGGACAGGGACGAACGAGCAGTACTTC
cdr3_aa: CASSSLRTGTNEQYF
v_call: TRBV5-1
j_call: TRBJ2-7
d_call: TRBD1
cdr3_length: 15
clone_size: -

cdr3_nt: TGCGCCAGCAGCTCGACCGGGCTCACAGATACGCAGTATTTT
cdr3_aa: CASSSTGLTDTQYF
v_call: TRBV5-1
j_call: TRBJ2-3
d_call: -
cdr3_length: 14
clone_size: few

cdr3_nt: TGTGCCATCAGTGATTGGGGGAGGGCCCACGAGCAGTACTTC
cdr3_aa: CAISDWGRAHEQYF
v_call: TRBV6-1
j_call: TRBJ2-7
d_call: TRBD2
cdr3_length: 14
clone_size: -